The sequence of this T cell receptor (beta chain) was determined in a study of cytomegalovirus exposure and HLA in healthy donors. The PCR employed 60 Vbeta primers together with 13 Jbeta primers. Only in-frame clones appear in the TCRdb table, and some are missing; sequencing was by immunoSEQ multiplex PCR. Among approximately 160,000 clones listed, roughly four fifths were seen once. V trimming: 3 bases; J trimming: 6 bases; junction bases outside the gene matches: 7. The CDR3 is made up of 14 amino acids. Germline V gene lookup returns CDR1 LNHDA and CDR2 SQIVND (reference sequence). Remarks on this clone: Its antigen remains unknown.

Study observations and caveats: A later analysis linked a missense DCLRE1C variant to TCR beta V- and J-gene trimming. A previous analysis found most TCR beta V segments productive roughly 87% or roughly 30% of the time.

Sequenced material: PBMCs. The clonotype comes from a woman aged 18-29 years in good health and CMV-seronegative. V usage is TRBV19 and J usage is TRBJ2-7; 8 nucleotides align to TRBD1. CDR3 sequence: CASSIGQGPSEQYF. The CDR3 DNA is TGTGCCAGTAGTATTGGACAGGGTCCTAGCGAGCAGTACTTC.